This TCR beta chain was identified in a study of PD-1 blockade in classical Hodgkin lymphoma. TCRdb's table, derived via immunoSEQ multiplex PCR, lists solely in-frame clones and lacks some. The profile shows roughly 25,000 clones, approximately 68% of them singletons. Per germline, CDR1 SGHAT and CDR2 FQNNGV. This CDR3 comprises 12 residues. V shed 5 bases and J shed 4 bases, with 8 bases lying between them. Time point specified: cycle 4 day 1 (C4D1), after six to seven weeks of nivolumab. The patients all showed relapse after autologous stem cell transplantation, while their brentuximab vedotin exposure varied.

The chain combines TRBV11-2 with TRBJ1-2, with D possibly TRBD1 on 5 matching bases. The receptor comes from a human donor with classical Hodgkin lymphoma. This material consisted of peripheral blood mononuclear cells (PBMCs), taken before the fourth cycle of nivolumab. The CDR3 region has the DNA TGTGCCAGCAGCCGACAGTCCTATGGCTACACCTTC. It encodes CASSRQSYGYTF.